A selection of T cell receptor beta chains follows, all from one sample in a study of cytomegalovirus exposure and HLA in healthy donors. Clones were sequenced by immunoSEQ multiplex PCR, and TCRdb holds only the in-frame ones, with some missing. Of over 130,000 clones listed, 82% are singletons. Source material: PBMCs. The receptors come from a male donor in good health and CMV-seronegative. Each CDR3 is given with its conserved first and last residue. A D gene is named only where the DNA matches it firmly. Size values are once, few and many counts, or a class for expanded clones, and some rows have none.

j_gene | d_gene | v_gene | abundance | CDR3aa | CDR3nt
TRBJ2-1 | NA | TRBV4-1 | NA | CASSQDDSDSYNEQFF | TGCGCCAGCAGCCAAGACGACAGCGACTCCTACAATGAGCAGTTCTTC
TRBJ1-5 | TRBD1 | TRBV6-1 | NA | CASTLWTGDQPQHF | TGTGCCAGCACCCTCTGGACAGGGGATCAGCCCCAGCATTTT
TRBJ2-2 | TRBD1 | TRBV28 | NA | CASSFRDRGTRELFF | TGTGCCAGCAGTTTCCGGGACAGGGGGACGAGGGAGCTGTTTTTT
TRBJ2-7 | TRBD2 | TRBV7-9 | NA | CASSHGGLADFSYEQYF | TGTGCCAGCAGCCATGGTGGACTAGCGGATTTCTCCTACGAGCAGTACTTC
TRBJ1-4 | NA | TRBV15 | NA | CATSRVGAVTNEKLFF | TGTGCCACCAGCAGAGTGGGGGCGGTTACTAATGAAAAACTGTTTTTT
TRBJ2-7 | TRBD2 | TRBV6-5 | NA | CASSLTSGSLNEQYF | TGTGCCAGCTCCTTGACTAGCGGGAGTTTAAACGAGCAGTACTTC
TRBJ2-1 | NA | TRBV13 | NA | CASSHMIAVNEQFF | TGTGCCAGCAGCCATATGATAGCGGTAAATGAGCAGTTCTTC
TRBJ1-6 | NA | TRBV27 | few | CASSLLSSNSPLHF | TGTGCCAGCAGTTTACTTTCTTCCAATTCACCCCTCCACTTT
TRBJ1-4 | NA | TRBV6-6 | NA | CASTSGEIEKLFF | TGTGCCAGCACCTCCGGAGAGATTGAAAAACTGTTTTTT
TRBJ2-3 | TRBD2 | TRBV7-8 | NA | CASSPMERGWGEGDTQYF | TGTGCCAGCAGCCCCATGGAACGGGGATGGGGGGAGGGCGATACGCAGTATTTT
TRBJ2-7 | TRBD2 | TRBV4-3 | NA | CASSPAGTSGRVTYEQYF | TGCGCCAGCAGCCCCGCCGGGACTAGCGGGAGGGTTACCTACGAGCAGTACTTC
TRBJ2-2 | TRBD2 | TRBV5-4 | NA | CASSLGGEGTGELFF | TGTGCCAGCAGCTTGGGGGGGGAGGGGACCGGGGAGCTGTTTTTT
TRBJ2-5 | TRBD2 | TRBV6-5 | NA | CASSYQGLAGGVAQYF | TGTGCCAGCAGTTACCAAGGACTAGCGGGGGGAGTGGCCCAGTACTTC
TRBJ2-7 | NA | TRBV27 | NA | CASSPSGPAYEQYF | TGTGCCAGCAGCCCGAGCGGGCCCGCCTACGAGCAGTACTTC
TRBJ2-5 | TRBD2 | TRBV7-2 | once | CASSLSASGSAQETQYF | TGTGCCAGCAGCTTATCGGCTAGCGGGAGTGCCCAAGAGACCCAGTACTTC
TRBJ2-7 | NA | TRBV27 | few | CASSWSQGRGYEQYF | TGTGCCAGCAGTTGGAGCCAGGGGAGGGGCTACGAGCAGTACTTC